Listed here are 12 T cell receptor beta chains from one sample, sequenced in a study of blood T cell repertoires in COVID-19. Libraries were prepared by immunoSEQ multiplex PCR; TCRdb keeps only in-frame clonotypes and omits some of them. The sample has around 70,000 clones; roughly 84% are singletons. Sequenced input: peripheral blood. The receptors originated from a woman at least 80 years old with active or convalescent COVID-19.

This sequence joins TRBV28 and TRBJ2-1, with 8 bases matching TRBD1. Germline CDR1 and CDR2: MDHEN and SYDVKM. The CDR3 consists of 15 residues. After removal of 8 bases from V and 6 bases from J, the junction contained 12 bases not matched to a gene. The CDR3 here is CASGPPDRVANEQFF. CDR3 nucleotide sequence: TGTGCCAGCGGCCCCCCGGACAGGGTAGCCAATGAGCAGTTCTTC. Looking up the rest from reference TRBV28 and TRBJ2-1 gives the full variable domain: DVKVTQSSRYLVKRTGEKVFLECVQDMDHENMFWYRQDPGLGLRLIYFSYDVKMKEKGDIPEGYSVSREKKERFSLILESASTNQTSMYLCASGPPDRVANEQFFGPGTRLTVL.

The chain carries TRBV30 and TRBJ2-3, with D possibly matching TRBD2 (7 bases). This CDR3 has 15 amino acids. Germline assignment: CDR1 GTSNPN and CDR2 SVGIG (reference sequence). Trimming removed 3 bases from V and 8 bases from J, with 21 bases in between. CDR3 sequence: CAWSLGGLRGGTQYF. For the CDR3, the DNA is TGTGCCTGGAGCTTGGGGGGGCTCCGAGGTGGTACGCAGTATTTT.

The chain uses TRBV5-8 and TRBJ2-7, with D tentatively TRBD2 (5 bases). The CDR3 sequence is 15 residues long. Germline lookup yields CDR1 SGHTS and CDR2 YDEGEE. Trimming took off 0 bases at V and 5 bases at J, with 15 bases between the two ends. CDR3 coding DNA: TGTGCCAGCAGCTTGGCCGGGGTATTTAGTGACGAGCAGTACTTC. Amino acid sequence: CASSLAGVFSDEQYF. Together with reference TRBV5-8 and TRBJ2-7, the CDR3 gives the full variable domain: EAGVTQSPTHLIKTRGQQATLRCSPISGHTSVYWYQQALGLGLQFLLWYDEGEERNRGNFPPRFSGRQFPNYSSELNVNALELEDSALYLCASSLAGVFSDEQYFGPGTRLTVT.

The V gene is TRBV12-5, the J gene TRBJ2-1, with 8 positions matching TRBD1. The V gene's germline CDR1 is LGHNT and CDR2 FRNRAP. V was clipped by 6 bases and J by 5 bases; unmatched bases: 3. There are 13 residues in the CDR3. The CDR3: CASGPTGDNEQFF. The CDR3 DNA reads as TGTGCTAGTGGCCCGACAGGGGACAATGAGCAGTTCTTC.

The chain recombines TRBV9 with TRBJ2-1; TRBD1 matches 8 bases. Germline CDR1 SGDLS, CDR2 YYNGEE. Trimming removed 3 bases from V and 1 base from J; junction bases left unmatched: 9. The length of the CDR3 is 17 residues. The CDR3 is CASSGHRGIVSYNEQFF. The CDR3 nucleotides are TGTGCCAGCAGCGGGCACAGGGGGATCGTTTCCTACAATGAGCAGTTCTTC.

V gene TRBV4-2 combines with J gene TRBJ2-1, with D possibly TRBD2 on 5 matching bases. Trimming took off 3 bases at V and 12 bases at J, with 15 bases between the two ends. The CDR3 totals 13 residues. From germline, CDR1 is LGHNA and CDR2 YNFKEQ. The CDR3 nucleotides are TGTGCCAGCAGCCAGAATCAGGAGGATGGGCAGTTCTTC. This encodes CASSQNQEDGQFF.

This chain joins TRBV7-9 and TRBJ2-7; TRBD1 is a possible D gene (6 bases). Trimming shortened V by 5 bases and J by 2 bases, and 13 bases separated the two germline ends. CDR1 and CDR2 (germline): SEHNR, FQNEAQ (reference sequence). The CDR3 loop spans 14 amino acids. CDR3 nucleotides: TGTGCCAGCAGCAGCCCAGGGGTCCCCTACGAGCAGTACTTC. The encoded protein is CASSSPGVPYEQYF. The full variable domain, completed using reference TRBV7-9 and TRBJ2-7, is DTGVSQNPRHKITKRGQNVTFRCDPISEHNRLYWYRQTLGQGPEFLTYFQNEAQLEKSRLLSDRFSAERPKGSFSTLEIQRTEQGDSAMYLCASSSPGVPYEQYFGPGTRLTVT.

The chain joins TRBV27 to TRBJ2-1; 9 nucleotides align to TRBD2. Germline-derived CDR1 and CDR2 are MNHEY and SMNVEV (reference sequence). The CDR3 sequence is 15 residues long. V lost 9 bases to trimming and J lost 10 bases; unmatched junction nucleotides: 16. Here the CDR3 reads CARPPGGGAPMEQFF. The DNA for the CDR3 is TGTGCCAGACCGCCCGGCGGGGGGGCCCCAATGGAGCAGTTCTTC.

Concerning this clone itself: The junction departs from the called germline gene at one end, perhaps through a read error. V usage is TRBV4-2 and J usage is TRBJ2-3, with a weak D call TRBD1 (6 bases). Germline loops: CDR1 LGHNA, CDR2 YNFKEQ. This CDR3 spans 14 amino acids. The CDR3 sequence is CASSQVVNRAILHF. The CDR3 DNA follows: TGTGCCAGCAGCCAAGTTGTAAACAGGGCGATTCTGCATTTT.

This clone is a singleton in its sample. The chain couples TRBV12-5 to TRBJ2-1, with D tentatively TRBD1 (6 bases). The CDR3 extends over 16 amino acids. The V end lost 0 bases, the J end lost 3 bases, and 12 bases lay between the germline ends. The germline gives CDR1 LGHNT, CDR2 FRNRAP. The CDR3 DNA sequence: TGTGCTAGTGGTTTGGTACTGGACAGCTACTACAATGAGCAGTTCTTC. Translated, it gives CASGLVLDSYYNEQFF.

This clone has only one observation. The chain joins TRBV30 to TRBJ1-1; tentatively, D is TRBD1 (5 bases). The CDR3 contains 11 residues. Trimming left V 5 bases short and J 5 bases short, with 9 bases between. Germline assignment: CDR1 GTSNPN and CDR2 SVGIG (reference sequence). CDR3 nucleotide sequence: TGTGCCTGGGAGGGGCGGACTGAAGCTTTCTTT. Translating gives CAWEGRTEAFF.

This chain joins TRBV11-3 and TRBJ2-3, with a possible D match to TRBD2 (5 bases). The CDR3 runs 13 residues. V was shortened by 5 bases and J by 2 bases, with 8 bases between the two germline ends. CDR1 and CDR2 from the germline V gene are SGHNT and YENEEA. CDR3 amino acids: CASSRLPTDTQYF. CDR3 DNA: TGTGCCAGCAGCCGACTACCCACAGATACGCAGTATTTT. The full variable domain, in which reference TRBV11-3 and TRBJ2-3 provide the parts outside the CDR3, is EAGVVQSPRYKIIEKKQPVAFWCNPISGHNTLYWYLQNLGQGPELLIRYENEEAVDDSQLPKDRFSAERLKGVDSTLKIQPAELGDSAVYLCASSRLPTDTQYFGPGTRLTVL.